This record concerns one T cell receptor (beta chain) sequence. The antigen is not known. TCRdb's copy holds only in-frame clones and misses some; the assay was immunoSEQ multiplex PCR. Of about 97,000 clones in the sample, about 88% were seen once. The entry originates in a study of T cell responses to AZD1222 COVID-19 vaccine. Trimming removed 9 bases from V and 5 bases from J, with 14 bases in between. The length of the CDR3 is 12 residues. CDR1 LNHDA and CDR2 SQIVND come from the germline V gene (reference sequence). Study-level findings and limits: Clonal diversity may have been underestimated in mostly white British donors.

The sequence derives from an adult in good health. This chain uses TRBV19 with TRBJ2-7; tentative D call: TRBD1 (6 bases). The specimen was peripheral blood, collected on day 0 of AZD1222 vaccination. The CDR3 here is CASTDRGDEQYF. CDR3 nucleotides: TGTGCCAGCACGGACAGAGGGGACGAGCAGTACTTC.